The 20 T cell receptor beta chains below all came from one sample that was sequenced in a study of blood T cell repertoires in COVID-19. Clones were read by immunoSEQ multiplex PCR, and TCRdb kept only the in-frame ones, dropping some. This sample has under 110,000 clones; approximately 80% occur once, and the top ten carry 14% to 15%. The sample consisted of peripheral blood. These receptors were taken from a woman aged 55-70 years with acute or convalescent COVID-19.

The V call is TRBV2, the J call TRBJ1-1; a weak D match, TRBD1 (6 bases). Germline V gene lookup returns CDR1 SNHLY and CDR2 FYNNEI. V lost 4 bases, J lost 4 bases, and 16 bases lay in between. CDR3 size: 15 residues. Here the CDR3 DNA reads TGTGCCAGCAGTGTAACTACAGGGTCGGGCACTGAAGCTTTCTTT. Translation: CASSVTTGSGTEAFF.

This clone has a single count. The chain is built from TRBV5-5 and TRBJ2-3; TRBD2 might be the D (6 bases). Germline V gives CDR1 SGHKS, CDR2 YYEKEE (reference sequence). The CDR3 totals 14 residues. V was clipped by 4 bases and J by 0 bases, with 9 bases between them. The CDR3 loop is CASSRGLSTDTQYF. The DNA for the CDR3 is TGTGCCAGCAGCCGGGGACTGAGCACAGATACGCAGTATTTT.

Comment on this clone: In the same sample, other DNA sequences code for this CDR3. The CDR3: CASSLGQGNTEAFF. CDR3 sequence (DNA): TGTGCCAGCAGCCTCGGACAGGGGAACACTGAAGCTTTCTTT. This sequence joins TRBV3-1 (or the pseudogene TRBV3-2) and TRBJ1-1; TRBD1 matches at 8 bases. The CDR3 runs to 14 residues. Germline CDR1 reads LGHDT; CDR2 reads YNNKEL (reference sequence). The V and J ends lost 4 bases and 1 base, in that order; junction bases with no gene match: 2.

This chain uses TRBV7-8 with TRBJ2-7, with D possibly TRBD1 on 6 matching bases. This CDR3 spans 14 amino acids. V was pared by 3 bases and J by 3 bases, with 12 bases between. From germline, CDR1 is SGHVS and CDR2 FQNEAQ. CDR3 amino acids: CASSFRGHLYEQYF. The CDR3 DNA reads as TGTGCCAGCAGCTTTCGGGGACATCTCTACGAGCAGTACTTC.

The sample holds one count of this clone. V gene TRBV2 combines with J gene TRBJ2-5; TRBD2 agrees at 14 bases. Germline CDR1 and CDR2: SNHLY and FYNNEI. V shed 6 bases, J shed 5 bases, and the junction held 2 bases outside the gene matches. The CDR3 is 14 residues long. The CDR3 nucleotides read TGTGCCAGCAGGGGACTAGCGGGGGTGGAGACCCAGTACTTC. This translates into CASRGLAGVETQYF.

The chain uses TRBV28 and TRBJ2-1; the match to TRBD2 covers 12 bases. With V trimmed by 6 bases and J by 5 bases, 11 bases remained unmatched. In germline, CDR1 is MDHEN, CDR2 SYDVKM. The CDR3 sequence is 17 residues long. CDR3 residues: CASRGFIGLAGHNEQFF. Written as DNA, the CDR3 is TGTGCCAGCAGGGGTTTTATCGGACTAGCGGGACACAATGAGCAGTTCTTC.

This rearrangement joins TRBV2 to TRBJ1-2; perhaps TRBD1 as D (6 bases). Per germline, CDR1 SNHLY and CDR2 FYNNEI. The CDR3 runs to 12 residues. Between the trimmed V and J ends, which lost 9 bases and 11 bases, there was a span of 19 bases. For the CDR3, the DNA is TGTGCCAGTTCGCCCGAATCAGGGGAATACACCTTC. It specifies CASSPESGEYTF. Using reference TRBV2 and TRBJ1-2 for the parts outside the CDR3, the full variable domain is EPEVTQTPSHQVTQMGQEVILRCVPISNHLYFYWYRQILGQKVEFLVSFYNNEISEKSEIFDDQFSVERPDGSNFTLKIRSTKLEDSAMYFCASSPESGEYTFGSGTRLTVV.

The chain links TRBV27 to TRBJ1-5, with 7 bases that match TRBD1. Per germline, CDR1 MNHEY and CDR2 SMNVEV (reference sequence). This CDR3 region has 14 residues. The ends lost 6 bases at V and 6 bases at J; junction bases unmatched: 8. The CDR3 sequence is CASRDTGVGQPQHF. The CDR3 DNA reads as TGTGCCAGCAGGGATACAGGGGTGGGTCAGCCCCAGCATTTT.

The chain has TRBV6-5 and TRBJ2-7, with 8 bases identical to TRBD2. V gave up 7 bases and J gave up 7 bases; unmatched junction bases: 9. The CDR3 spans 13 residues. Germline lookup yields CDR1 MNHEY and CDR2 SVGAGI. Here the CDR3 DNA reads TGTGCCAGCATGGGCGGGGGGACGAGAGAGCAGTACTTC. As protein: CASMGGGTREQYF.

This chain links TRBV2 with TRBJ2-7, with D perhaps TRBD2 (6 bases). The germline CDR1 and CDR2 sequences are SNHLY and FYNNEI. The V gene lost 8 bases and the J gene lost 6 bases, with 20 bases spanning the gap. The CDR3 loop spans 14 amino acids. CDR3 DNA: TGTGCCAGCGGCCCCGGGTTAGGGAGGAGCGAGCAGTACTTC. Its translation is CASGPGLGRSEQYF.

The chain joins TRBV10-3 to TRBJ1-2; the D gene is possibly TRBD1 (5 bases). The germline V gene has CDR1 ENHRY and CDR2 SYGVKD. Trimming took off 7 bases at V and 1 base at J, with 19 bases between the two ends. The CDR3 totals 16 residues. The CDR3 coding sequence is TGTGCCATCACTGCGGACATCAACGCCGGTAACTATGGCTACACCTTC. Its translation: CAITADINAGNYGYTF.

The chain has TRBV5-1 and TRBJ2-5, with 8 bases lining up with TRBD1. CDR3 length: 16 amino acids. The V and J ends lost 0 bases and 2 bases, in that order; junction bases with no gene match: 6. Germline CDR1 is SGHRS and CDR2 is YFSETQ. The CDR3 spells CASSLGTGFVQETQYF. The CDR3 DNA reads TGCGCCAGCAGCTTGGGGACAGGGTTCGTGCAAGAGACCCAGTACTTC.

The genes are TRBV7-3 and TRBJ2-1, with D maybe TRBD2 (5 bases). CDR1 and CDR2 from the germline V gene are SGHTA and FQGTGA. Trimming pared 2 bases from V and 7 bases from J, leaving 15 bases between. The CDR3 has 15 amino acids. The CDR3 is CASSLERAAVNEQFF. Here the CDR3 DNA reads TGTGCCAGCAGCTTAGAGAGGGCGGCCGTAAATGAGCAGTTCTTC.

This clone appeared once. This chain uses TRBV6-5 with TRBJ1-2; D not certain. Trimming removed 4 bases from V and 3 bases from J, with 12 bases in between. The germline V gene has CDR1 MNHEY and CDR2 SVGAGI. The CDR3 totals 14 residues. The CDR3 DNA is TGTGCCAGCAGTTCACAGACAACGCACTATGGCTACACCTTC. This encodes CASSSQTTHYGYTF.

The chain carries TRBV5-6 and TRBJ1-5; a weak D match, TRBD1 (6 bases). CDR3 size: 15 residues. Germline V gene sequence: CDR1 SGHDT, CDR2 YYEEEE. Trimming stripped 3 bases from V and 6 bases from J, with 16 bases between. CDR3 bases: TGTGCCAGCAGCTCGCAGGGGTTGAGGACTCAGCCCCAGCATTTT. It codes for CASSSQGLRTQPQHF.

Points on this clone: One junction end disagrees with the germline gene, perhaps due to a read error. This chain links TRBV5-8 with TRBJ2-7; no clear D. Germline values: CDR1 SGHTS, CDR2 YDEGEE. The CDR3 has 11 residues. The CDR3 sequence: CASSLALAVRF. The DNA of the CDR3 is TGTGCCAGCAGCCTCGCCTTAGCAGTACGGTTC.

The J gene is TRBJ2-5, the V gene TRBV12-5, with D tentatively TRBD1 (5 bases). CDR3 size: 17 residues. CDR1 and CDR2 (germline): LGHNT, FRNRAP. Trimming pared 0 bases from V and 1 base from J, leaving 15 bases between. CDR3 protein: CASGLVLGRTFQETQYF. The DNA of the CDR3 is TGTGCTAGTGGTTTGGTACTGGGGCGCACCTTCCAAGAGACCCAGTACTTC.

V and J are TRBV6-6 and TRBJ2-2, with D maybe TRBD1 (6 bases). V lost 8 bases, J lost 2 bases, and 12 bases lay in between. Germline assignment: CDR1 MNHNY and CDR2 SVGAGI (reference sequence). The CDR3 consists of 14 residues. The CDR3 DNA reads as TGTGCCAGCGTACCCGGGACAAACACCGGGGAGCTGTTTTTT. Its translation: CASVPGTNTGELFF.

The CDR3 reads CASSPRQAEGGEKLFF. The CDR3 region has the DNA TGTGCCAGCTCACCAAGACAGGCTGAAGGTGGTGAAAAACTGTTTTTT. The J gene is TRBJ1-4, the V gene TRBV18; a possible D gene is TRBD1 (6 bases). V was trimmed by 2 bases and J by 7 bases, leaving 17 bases between them. Per germline, CDR1 KGHSH and CDR2 LQKENI. The CDR3 extends over 16 amino acids.

The V gene is TRBV3-1 (or the pseudogene TRBV3-2), the J gene TRBJ1-6, with D unclear. Trimming took 2 bases from V and 5 from J, leaving 10 bases between them. CDR1 is LGHDT and CDR2 is YNNKEL in the germline V gene (reference sequence). The CDR3 is 15 residues long. The CDR3: CASSQLAVNNSPLHF. CDR3 in DNA: TGTGCCAGCAGCCAACTGGCAGTAAATAATTCACCCCTCCACTTT.